This T cell receptor beta chain was found in a study of cytotoxic CD8 clonotypes in ibrutinib-treated CLL. Study results and limitations: Clonality, elevated at ibrutinib response, dropped back toward baseline at progression.

Here immunoSEQ multiplex PCR was the method, and the copy in TCRdb shows in-frame clones only, minus some. The repertoire has about 300,000 clones, approximately 76% of them found once; the top ten carry about 6%. Germline V gives CDR1 SGHTA, CDR2 FQGNSA. Trimming took 6 bases from V and 5 from J; bases not matched to a gene: 11. The CDR3 has 15 amino acids. On this clone itself: Its antigen is unknown.

This rearrangement joins TRBV7-2 to TRBJ2-5, with TRBD2 matching over 8 bases. This receptor was obtained from a human donor with chronic lymphocytic leukemia. Sequences were derived from PBMCs, sampled at disease progression, from a patient treated with ibrutinib. The CDR3 loop is CASSSTAGVGETQYF. In nucleotides, the CDR3 is TGTGCCAGCAGTTCAACAGCGGGAGTTGGGGAGACCCAGTACTTC.